This T cell receptor (beta chain) was profiled in a study of Graves' ophthalmopathy and Graves' hyperthyroidism. From RNA, the CDR3 regions of TCR beta chains were amplified and sequenced. Following a first-round RT-PCR that used HTBI primers, a second-round multiplex PCR was carried out. TCRdb analysed the multiplex PCR reads with MiXCR anew, one entry per CDR3 protein. The profile covers hundreds of thousands of distinct CDR3 sequences, with over 20% appearing a single time and 2.5% to 3.5% taken by the ten largest. V gave up 0 bases and J gave up 6 bases; unmatched junction bases: 10. There are 15 residues in the CDR3. The germline V gene has CDR1 DFQATT and CDR2 SNEGSKA (reference sequence). This clonotype was counted ten times or more.

The rearrangement joins TRBV20-1 to TRBJ2-5; the match to TRBD1 covers 7 bases. The receptor was isolated from a woman aged 18-35 years with stable Graves' hyperthyroidism. The specimen sequenced was peripheral blood. For the CDR3, the DNA is TGCAGTGCTAGAGATATAGAGGGGGCGAGAAAGACCCAGTACTTC. This translates into CSARDIEGARKTQYF.